The rows below give T cell receptor beta chains drawn from one sample of a study of blood T cell repertoires in COVID-19. Repertoires were generated with immunoSEQ multiplex PCR, while TCRdb's copy carries only in-frame clones and drops some. In the table there are just over 150,000 clones, approximately 92% of which are singletons. The specimen was peripheral blood. The source is a man aged 25 to 40 with COVID-19, enrolled during active disease. CDR3s include the opening cysteine and the closing phenylalanine or tryptophan. D genes are given only for firm matches. Some rows mark clone size as missing; the rest say once, few, many or name a class of expanded clone.

D gene: TRBD2
clone size: -
J gene: TRBJ2-4
V gene: TRBV11-2
CDR3 DNA: TGTGCCAGCAGCCCCGGACGGACTAGATTAGCCAAAAACATTCAGTACTTC
CDR3 protein: CASSPGRTRLAKNIQYF

D gene: TRBD2
clone size: -
J gene: TRBJ2-7
V gene: TRBV6-5
CDR3 DNA: TGTGCCAGCAGCCCGGGACTAATCTACGAGCAGTACTTC
CDR3 protein: CASSPGLIYEQYF

D gene: TRBD2
clone size: -
J gene: TRBJ2-2
V gene: TRBV27
CDR3 DNA: TGTGCCAGCAGCGGACTAGCGGGAATGAACACCGGGGAGCTGTTTTTT
CDR3 protein: CASSGLAGMNTGELFF

D gene: TRBD1
clone size: -
J gene: TRBJ1-4
V gene: TRBV5-1
CDR3 DNA: TGCGCCAGCAGCTTGTCAGGGGGAGGCTCTGAAAAACTGTTTTTT
CDR3 protein: CASSLSGGGSEKLFF

D gene: TRBD1
clone size: -
J gene: TRBJ1-4
V gene: TRBV7-8
CDR3 DNA: TGTGCCAGCAGCGTCCGGGACAGGGTTGCTAATGAAAAACTGTTTTTT
CDR3 protein: CASSVRDRVANEKLFF

D gene: -
clone size: medium-sized
J gene: TRBJ1-2
V gene: TRBV10-3
CDR3 DNA: TGTGCCATCAGTGAGGAAAACGGTATTAACTATGGCTACACCTTC
CDR3 protein: CAISEENGINYGYTF

D gene: -
clone size: -
J gene: TRBJ1-5
V gene: TRBV7-9
CDR3 DNA: TGTGCCAGCAGCTTAGGTCCTCAGGGACTCTATAGCAATCAGCCCCAGCATTTT
CDR3 protein: CASSLGPQGLYSNQPQHF

D gene: TRBD1
clone size: -
J gene: TRBJ2-1
V gene: TRBV4-3
CDR3 DNA: TGCGCCAGCAGCCAGGCACAGGGGGCGCTTGAGCAGTTCTTC
CDR3 protein: CASSQAQGALEQFF

D gene: -
clone size: -
J gene: TRBJ1-1
V gene: TRBV21-1
CDR3 DNA: TGTGCCAGCAGTGGCCTTTTGGGGGCGATGAACACTGAAGCTTTCTTT
CDR3 protein: CASSGLLGAMNTEAFF

D gene: -
clone size: -
J gene: TRBJ1-5
V gene: TRBV6-1
CDR3 DNA: TGTGCCAGCAGTGAACGGGCAGGGGCTGTGTATCAGCCCCAGCATTTT
CDR3 protein: CASSERAGAVYQPQHF

D gene: TRBD2
clone size: -
J gene: TRBJ2-1
V gene: TRBV18
CDR3 DNA: TGTGCCAGCTCACGGGGACTAGCAGATTACAATGAGCAGTTCTTC
CDR3 protein: CASSRGLADYNEQFF

D gene: -
clone size: -
J gene: TRBJ2-7
V gene: TRBV30
CDR3 DNA: TGTGCCTGGAGAGAACAGGCCTTCTACGAGCAGTACTTC
CDR3 protein: CAWREQAFYEQYF

D gene: TRBD1
clone size: -
J gene: TRBJ2-7
V gene: TRBV15
CDR3 DNA: TGTGCCACCAGTGAGGGGGCAGGGACCTACGAGCAGTACTTC
CDR3 protein: CATSEGAGTYEQYF

D gene: -
clone size: -
J gene: TRBJ1-1
V gene: TRBV6-2/TRBV6-3
CDR3 DNA: TGTGCCAGCAGTTACAGCCGGACTGAAGCTTTCTTT
CDR3 protein: CASSYSRTEAFF

D gene: -
clone size: -
J gene: TRBJ1-1
V gene: TRBV6-5
CDR3 DNA: TGTGCCAGCAGTTATCAGGGGAAGAACACTGAAGCTTTCTTT
CDR3 protein: CASSYQGKNTEAFF

D gene: -
clone size: -
J gene: TRBJ2-7
V gene: TRBV7-2
CDR3 DNA: TGTGCCAGCAGCCCAGTCGGAGTTAGTTACTACGAGCAGTACTTC
CDR3 protein: CASSPVGVSYYEQYF

D gene: TRBD2
clone size: -
J gene: TRBJ2-5
V gene: TRBV29-1
CDR3 DNA: TGCAGCGTCCTAAGCGGGAGGGGCCGGGAGACCCAGTACTTC
CDR3 protein: CSVLSGRGRETQYF

D gene: TRBD2
clone size: -
J gene: TRBJ2-7
V gene: TRBV6-2/TRBV6-3
CDR3 DNA: TGTGCCAGCAGCCGCCTACTGGGACTAGCGGGAGCATTGTACGAGCAGTACTTC
CDR3 protein: CASSRLLGLAGALYEQYF

D gene: -
clone size: -
J gene: TRBJ1-6
V gene: TRBV7-2
CDR3 DNA: TGTGCCAGCAGCTTAACGAGGAGTAATTCACCCCTCCACTTT
CDR3 protein: CASSLTRSNSPLHF

D gene: TRBD2
clone size: few
J gene: TRBJ2-2
V gene: TRBV29-1
CDR3 DNA: TGCAGCGTGAGCGGGGGGGCCTTCGGGGAGCTGTTTTTT
CDR3 protein: CSVSGGAFGELFF

D gene: -
clone size: -
J gene: TRBJ1-1
V gene: TRBV27
CDR3 DNA: TGTGCCAGCAGTTTAACAGGGAGAACTGAAGCTTTCTTT
CDR3 protein: CASSLTGRTEAFF

D gene: -
clone size: -
J gene: TRBJ2-5
V gene: TRBV6-2/TRBV6-3
CDR3 DNA: TGTGCCAGCAGTCGGGGAGGTCAAGAGACCCAGTACTTC
CDR3 protein: CASSRGGQETQYF

D gene: TRBD1
clone size: -
J gene: TRBJ1-2
V gene: TRBV4-1
CDR3 DNA: TGCGCCAGCAGCCAAGACCCGACAGGGTCTGGCTACACCTTC
CDR3 protein: CASSQDPTGSGYTF

D gene: TRBD1
clone size: -
J gene: TRBJ1-5
V gene: TRBV4-3
CDR3 DNA: TGCGCCAGCAGCCAAGCCTTGGACAGGGGCAATCAGCCCCAGCATTTT
CDR3 protein: CASSQALDRGNQPQHF

D gene: -
clone size: few
J gene: TRBJ2-5
V gene: TRBV10-3
CDR3 DNA: TGTGCCATCAGTGAGTTCAGGACAGATCAAGAGACCCAGTACTTC
CDR3 protein: CAISEFRTDQETQYF

D gene: TRBD1
clone size: -
J gene: TRBJ1-2
V gene: TRBV29-1
CDR3 DNA: TGCAGCGTTGATGCGGGGCAGGGGGGAGCGGTTGGCTACACCTTC
CDR3 protein: CSVDAGQGGAVGYTF

D gene: TRBD2
clone size: few
J gene: TRBJ2-1
V gene: TRBV5-4
CDR3 DNA: TGTCGATGGAGGGGACTAGGTGTCAATGAGCAGTTCTTC
CDR3 protein: CRWRGLGVNEQFF

D gene: -
clone size: -
J gene: TRBJ2-7
V gene: TRBV5-1
CDR3 DNA: TGCGCCAGCAGCGCCAGCTCCTACGAGCAGTACTTC
CDR3 protein: CASSASSYEQYF

D gene: -
clone size: -
J gene: TRBJ2-5
V gene: TRBV11-2
CDR3 DNA: TGTGCCAGCAGCTTAGACAGCGTAGGGGTTATTGAGACCCAGTACTTC
CDR3 protein: CASSLDSVGVIETQYF

D gene: -
clone size: -
J gene: TRBJ1-1
V gene: TRBV28
CDR3 DNA: TGTGCCAGCAGCAAACAGGGAATTTTTGTGACGAACACTGAAGCTTTCTTT
CDR3 protein: CASSKQGIFVTNTEAFF

D gene: -
clone size: -
J gene: TRBJ1-4
V gene: TRBV19
CDR3 DNA: TGTGCCAGTACCAAACGGGGAGATGAAAAACTGTTTTTT
CDR3 protein: CASTKRGDEKLFF

D gene: -
clone size: -
J gene: TRBJ1-1
V gene: TRBV19
CDR3 DNA: TGTGCCAGTAGTATTTTCGGGGTTACCACTGAAGCTTTCTTT
CDR3 protein: CASSIFGVTTEAFF

D gene: -
clone size: -
J gene: TRBJ1-4
V gene: TRBV18
CDR3 DNA: TGTGCCAGCTCACTTGGGACATTATCCCTTAATGAAAAACTGTTTTTT
CDR3 protein: CASSLGTLSLNEKLFF

D gene: TRBD2
clone size: once
J gene: TRBJ2-3
V gene: TRBV4-3
CDR3 DNA: TGCGCCAGCAGCCAAGATTGGTCTAGCGGGAGTCGCACAGATACGCAGTATTTT
CDR3 protein: CASSQDWSSGSRTDTQYF

D gene: -
clone size: -
J gene: TRBJ2-7
V gene: TRBV6-6
CDR3 DNA: TGTGCCAGCAGTCCACACCTTAACTACGAGCAGTACTTC
CDR3 protein: CASSPHLNYEQYF

D gene: -
clone size: once
J gene: TRBJ2-1
V gene: TRBV7-2
CDR3 DNA: TGTGCCAGCAGCTTAGCGCCAGAATGGGAGCAGTTCTTC
CDR3 protein: CASSLAPEWEQFF

D gene: TRBD2
clone size: -
J gene: TRBJ2-5
V gene: TRBV7-9
CDR3 DNA: TGTGCCAGCAGCTTAGGTACTAGCGGCCAAGAGACCCAGTACTTC
CDR3 protein: CASSLGTSGQETQYF

D gene: TRBD2
clone size: -
J gene: TRBJ2-5
V gene: TRBV9
CDR3 DNA: TGTGCCAGCAGCGTCTCCGGGGGGGACCAGTACTTC
CDR3 protein: CASSVSGGDQYF

D gene: TRBD2
clone size: -
J gene: TRBJ2-1
V gene: TRBV7-9
CDR3 DNA: TGTGCCAGCAGCTTACTAGCGGGAGGGCCGAGTGAGCAGTTCTTC
CDR3 protein: CASSLLAGGPSEQFF

D gene: -
clone size: -
J gene: TRBJ1-4
V gene: TRBV7-2
CDR3 DNA: TGTGCCAGCAGCCCCCAGGGTATTGGTGAAAAACTGTTTTTT
CDR3 protein: CASSPQGIGEKLFF

D gene: -
clone size: -
J gene: TRBJ1-1
V gene: TRBV28
CDR3 DNA: TGTGCCAGCAGTTATACAGAGAACACTGAAGCTTTCTTT
CDR3 protein: CASSYTENTEAFF

D gene: -
clone size: few
J gene: TRBJ1-5
V gene: TRBV6-2/TRBV6-3
CDR3 DNA: TGTGCCAGCAGTCGCATAGATAGCAATCAGCCCCAGCATTTT
CDR3 protein: CASSRIDSNQPQHF

D gene: TRBD1
clone size: -
J gene: TRBJ2-3
V gene: TRBV7-2
CDR3 DNA: TGTGCCAGCAGCTTAGAGCCGGCCGGCGGCAGCTGGGACAGAGATACGCAGTATTTT
CDR3 protein: CASSLEPAGGSWDRDTQYF

D gene: TRBD1
clone size: -
J gene: TRBJ2-7
V gene: TRBV7-9
CDR3 DNA: TGTGCCAGCAGCCCAACCCCGGGACAGGGGGCCTACCACTACGAGCAGTACTTC
CDR3 protein: CASSPTPGQGAYHYEQYF

D gene: -
clone size: -
J gene: TRBJ1-4
V gene: TRBV19
CDR3 DNA: TGTGCCAGTGTTCCGGGGTCTGCTAATGAAAAACTGTTTTTT
CDR3 protein: CASVPGSANEKLFF